The 27 T cell receptor beta chains reported below all come from one sample, sequenced in a study of response to subunit inactivated influenza vaccine. TCRdb reanalysed the RT-PCR reads using MiXCR and keeps one entry per CDR3 protein. There are about 500,000 distinct CDR3 sequences in the sample; 16% occur only once, and less than 4% lies in the top ten. The material was CD4+ T cells sorted from PBMCs, obtained 23 months after vaccination. Receptor source: a man aged 50-75 years who received an inactivated influenza vaccine.

V and J are TRBV24-1 and TRBJ2-2; the D gene is possibly TRBD1 (6 bases). The CDR3 runs 15 residues. The germline CDR1 and CDR2 sequences are KGHDR and SFDVKD. Trimming stripped 1 base from V and 5 bases from J, with 10 bases between. As DNA, the CDR3 is TGTGCCACCAGTGATTTAGGCCAGGGGACCGGGGAGCTGTTTTTT. Its translation: CATSDLGQGTGELFF.

This clonotype was detected only once. The chain is built from TRBV4-2 and TRBJ2-1; D is perhaps TRBD1 or TRBD2 (5 bases each). V lost 2 bases to trimming and J lost 0 bases, with 14 bases between them. There are 17 residues in the CDR3. Germline-derived CDR1 and CDR2 are LGHNA and YNFKEQ. The CDR3 sequence is CASSQTGAFGSYNEQFF. The CDR3 DNA reads as TGTGCCAGCAGCCAAACCGGGGCGTTTGGCTCCTACAATGAGCAGTTCTTC.

This clonotype was seen only a few times. The V and J genes are TRBV9 and TRBJ1-1; weak D call: TRBD1 (5 bases). Germline CDR1 is SGDLS and CDR2 is YYNGEE. V was shortened by 6 bases and J by 7 bases, with 16 bases between the two germline ends. CDR3 size: 13 residues. CDR3: CASTGADQIEAFF. CDR3 nucleotide sequence: TGTGCCAGCACTGGGGCAGACCAAATTGAAGCTTTCTTT. Variable domain in full (rest from reference TRBV9 and TRBJ1-1): DSGVTQTPKHLITATGQRVTLRCSPRSGDLSVYWYQQSLDQGLQFLIQYYNGEERAKGNILERFSAQQFPDLHSELNLSSLELGDSALYFCASTGADQIEAFFGQGTRLTVV.

This clonotype came up a few times. The chain recombines TRBV29-1 with TRBJ1-5, with TRBD1 as a possible D gene (6 bases). This CDR3 region has 13 residues. Trimming pared 4 bases from V and 6 bases from J, leaving 13 bases between. From germline, CDR1 is SQVTM and CDR2 ANQGSEA. The CDR3 loop is CSVVSEGGQPQHF. The CDR3 coding sequence is TGCAGCGTTGTCTCAGAGGGGGGTCAGCCCCAGCATTTT. The whole variable domain, remainder taken from reference TRBV29-1 and TRBJ1-5, is SAVISQKPSRDICQRGTSLTIQCQVDSQVTMMFWYRQQPGQSLTLIATANQGSEATYESGFVIDKFPISRPNLTFSTLTVSNMSPEDSSIYLCSVVSEGGQPQHFGDGTRLSIL.

This clonotype was counted once. The chain couples TRBV3-1 to TRBJ2-7, with a tentative D call TRBD1 (6 bases). The ends were cut back, 4 bases at V and 0 bases at J, with 13 bases in the middle. CDR3 length equals 15 residues. Germline V CDR1 and CDR2: LGHDT, YNNKEL (reference sequence). The CDR3 sequence is CASSPGALSSYEQYF. The CDR3 DNA reads TGTGCCAGCAGCCCAGGGGCCCTAAGCTCCTACGAGCAGTACTTC.

The genes are TRBV12-3 or TRBV12-4 and TRBJ2-7; D perhaps matches TRBD2 (5 bases). V dropped 7 bases and J dropped 5 bases, with 15 bases sitting between them. This CDR3 is built from 13 residues. CDR3 coding DNA: TGTGCCAGCACCCGCGGAGCGAGGGACGAGCAGTACTTC. It translates to CASTRGARDEQYF.

The chain is built from TRBV11-2 and TRBJ1-1, with 7 bases fitting TRBD1. J was trimmed by 4 bases and V by 6 bases; bases with no gene match: 8. Germline CDR1 and CDR2: SGHAT and FQNNGV. This CDR3 contains 14 residues. The CDR3 loop reads CASRSLRGSTEAFF. CDR3 coding DNA: TGTGCCAGCAGATCTCTCAGGGGGTCCACTGAAGCTTTCTTT. The whole variable domain, remainder taken from reference TRBV11-2 and TRBJ1-1, is EAGVAQSPRYKIIEKRQSVAFWCNPISGHATLYWYQQILGQGPKLLIQFQNNGVVDDSQLPKDRFSAERLKGVDSTLKIQPAKLEDSAVYLCASRSLRGSTEAFFGQGTRLTVV.

This clonotype was observed a few times. The chain joins TRBV7-9 to TRBJ2-7; D is ambiguous. Between the trimmed V and J ends, which lost 11 bases and 0 bases, there was a span of 8 bases. This CDR3 comprises 11 residues. Germline V gene data show CDR1 as SEHNR and CDR2 as FQNEAQ (reference sequence). The DNA of the CDR3 is TGTGCCGTAGGCAGCTCCTACGAGCAGTACTTC. This encodes CAVGSSYEQYF.

This clonotype was observed a few times. V usage is TRBV20-1 and J usage is TRBJ2-1; 9 nucleotides agree with TRBD2. Germline CDR1 and CDR2: DFQATT and SNEGSKA (reference sequence). The CDR3 runs 17 residues. The ends lost 0 bases at V and 8 bases at J; junction bases unmatched: 14. The CDR3 DNA reads TGCAGTGCTAGAGATACATACGCGGGAGGGCCGGTCGATGAGCAGTTCTTC. Encoded protein: CSARDTYAGGPVDEQFF.

The chain links TRBV20-1 to TRBJ2-7; D possibly uses TRBD1 or TRBD2 (5 bases each). V lost 0 bases to trimming and J lost 0 bases, with 18 bases between them. The germline gives CDR1 DFQATT, CDR2 SNEGSKA (reference sequence). This CDR3 is 17 amino acids long. CDR3 in amino acids: CSARDLVRIGASYEQYF. CDR3 DNA: TGCAGTGCTAGAGATCTTGTGCGGATCGGGGCCTCCTACGAGCAGTACTTC.

The chain combines TRBV11-2 with TRBJ2-6, with D tentatively TRBD1 (7 bases). The CDR3 covers 16 residues. The V gene lost 5 bases and the J gene lost 3 bases, with 14 bases spanning the gap. The germline CDR1 and CDR2 sequences are SGHAT and FQNNGV. The CDR3 sequence: CASSPQGGGGANVLTF. The CDR3 region has the DNA TGTGCCAGCAGCCCTCAGGGGGGCGGTGGGGCCAACGTCCTGACTTTC. Drawing the rest from reference TRBV11-2 and TRBJ2-6, the complete variable domain is EAGVAQSPRYKIIEKRQSVAFWCNPISGHATLYWYQQILGQGPKLLIQFQNNGVVDDSQLPKDRFSAERLKGVDSTLKIQPAKLEDSAVYLCASSPQGGGGANVLTFGAGSRLTVL.

This clonotype was found a few times. The V and J genes are TRBV6-1 and TRBJ1-2; no reliable D call. This CDR3 has 14 amino acids. The germline V gene encodes CDR1 MNHNS and CDR2 SASEGT. V was shortened by 6 bases and J by 5 bases, with 16 bases between the two germline ends. The chain's CDR3 is CASSPQHPGYGYTF. Here the CDR3 DNA reads TGTGCCAGCAGCCCCCAGCATCCCGGGTATGGCTACACCTTC.

This clonotype was found a few times. The chain combines TRBV20-1 with TRBJ1-5; D is perhaps TRBD1 (5 bases). The CDR3 runs to 15 residues. In germline, CDR1 is DFQATT, CDR2 SNEGSKA (reference sequence). The V end lost 4 bases, the J end lost 4 bases, and 17 bases lay between the germline ends. For the CDR3, the DNA is TGCAGTGCTAATAACAGGAAGAGAGGGAATCAGCCCCAGCATTTT. Protein product: CSANNRKRGNQPQHF.

This clonotype has just a few counts. This chain links TRBV29-1 with TRBJ2-1, with 8 positions matching TRBD2. Germline V lookup: CDR1 SQVTM, CDR2 ANQGSEA. The CDR3 length is 14 residues. V shed 7 bases, J shed 5 bases, and the junction held 10 bases outside the gene matches. This CDR3 is CSGGAGAANNEQFF. The DNA for the CDR3 is TGCAGCGGTGGAGCGGGGGCGGCTAACAATGAGCAGTTCTTC.

The V gene is TRBV20-1, the J gene TRBJ2-3; D may match TRBD1 or TRBD2 (5 bases each). Germline V gene lookup returns CDR1 DFQATT and CDR2 SNEGSKA (reference sequence). The CDR3 has 14 amino acids. Trimming removed 4 bases from V and 3 bases from J, with 14 bases in between. The CDR3 region has the DNA TGCAGTGCTACACCGAGGGGCGTAACAGATACGCAGTATTTT. Amino acids: CSATPRGVTDTQYF.

In this sample, this clonotype turned up many times. In nucleotides, the CDR3 is TGCAGCTCCCGCCTACAGGGTCGGGAGACTGAAGCTTTCTTT. It specifies CSSRLQGRETEAFF. The genes are TRBV29-1 and TRBJ1-1; D may be TRBD1 (6 bases). Germline CDR1 reads SQVTM; CDR2 reads ANQGSEA. This CDR3 has 14 residues. V was trimmed by 8 bases and J by 5 bases, leaving 21 bases between them.

This chain uses TRBV12-3 or TRBV12-4 with TRBJ1-2; 8 positions agree with TRBD1. The V segment lost 2 bases and the J segment 3 bases; nucleotides outside the gene matches: 14. There are 18 residues in the CDR3. The CDR3 nucleotides read TGTGCCAGCAGTTTAATCGGACAGGGAGGGGATTTCCACTATGGCTACACCTTC. It encodes CASSLIGQGGDFHYGYTF.

This clonotype was counted at least ten times. J is TRBJ1-1 and V is TRBV6-5; no clear D. The length of the CDR3 is 15 residues. V was clipped by 0 bases and J by 0 bases, with 8 bases between them. Germline V lookup: CDR1 MNHEY, CDR2 SVGAGI. The CDR3 reads CASSYSISMNTEAFF. The CDR3 DNA reads TGTGCCAGCAGTTACTCGATCTCGATGAACACTGAAGCTTTCTTT.

A few counts support this clonotype. The CDR3, as DNA: TGTGCCGCGCAGAGCTCCTATAATTCACCCCTCCACTTT. It codes for CAAQSSYNSPLHF. The chain carries TRBV6-1 and TRBJ1-6; no definite D call. Germline CDR1 MNHNS, CDR2 SASEGT. The CDR3 contains 13 residues. Trimming stripped 11 bases from V and 0 bases from J, with 8 bases between.

Remarks on this clonotype: This could be a read error, since a much larger clone is one nucleotide away. The CDR3 sequence is CAISENYEQYF. The CDR3 nucleotides read TGTGCCATCAGTGAGAACTACGAGCAGTACTTC. The chain combines TRBV10-3 with TRBJ2-7; D is ambiguous. Per the germline V gene, CDR1 is ENHRY and CDR2 is SYGVKD. The CDR3 is made up of 11 amino acids. V dropped 2 bases and J dropped 3 bases, with 2 bases sitting between them.

This clonotype has a count of ten or more. This CDR3 is CSATLPTGEETQYF. The CDR3 nucleotides read TGCAGTGCTACCCTCCCGACAGGGGAAGAGACCCAGTACTTC. The chain is built from TRBV20-1 and TRBJ2-5; 8 bases are a match to TRBD1. With 4 bases clipped from V and 3 bases from J, the junction kept 7 bases outside the gene matches. The CDR3 contains 14 residues. CDR1 and CDR2 from the germline V gene are DFQATT and SNEGSKA (reference sequence).

This clonotype was found many times. The rearrangement joins TRBV12-3 or TRBV12-4 to TRBJ2-1, with 8 bases fitting TRBD1. J gave up 0 bases and V 5 bases, and 9 bases lay outside the gene matches. The CDR3 sequence is 17 residues long. The CDR3 region is CASSPSRDRSSYNEQFF. As DNA, the CDR3 is TGTGCCAGCAGTCCGTCCCGGGACAGGAGCTCCTACAATGAGCAGTTCTTC.

V gene TRBV20-1 combines with J gene TRBJ1-1, with a tentative D call TRBD1 (5 bases). CDR3 length: 15 residues. CDR1 and CDR2 from the germline V gene are DFQATT and SNEGSKA (reference sequence). V shed 0 bases and J shed 5 bases, with 16 bases lying between them. CDR3 region: CSARDFRQGRTEAFF. The CDR3 nucleotides are TGCAGTGCTAGAGATTTCCGGCAGGGAAGGACTGAAGCTTTCTTT.

The V call is TRBV10-3, the J call TRBJ2-7; 10 positions agree with TRBD1. CDR1 is ENHRY and CDR2 is SYGVKD in the germline V gene. CDR3 size: 14 residues. Germline trimming cut 9 bases from V and 6 bases from J; bases unmatched to any gene: 11. For the CDR3, the DNA is TGTGCCATTCGAGAAGACAGGGGGCTCTCCGAGCAGTACTTC. It codes for CAIREDRGLSEQYF.

The chain employs TRBV6-2 or TRBV6-3 and TRBJ2-7, with no clear D. Germline V gene sequence: CDR1 MNHEY, CDR2 SVGEGT. This CDR3 is built from 12 residues. V was clipped by 5 bases and J by 0 bases, with 5 bases between them. CDR3 sequence: CASSHSSYEQYF. CDR3 nucleotide sequence: TGTGCCAGCAGTCACAGCTCCTACGAGCAGTACTTC.

This chain connects TRBV12-3 or TRBV12-4 to TRBJ2-3, with D hard to call. CDR3 length equals 14 residues. V dropped 3 bases and J dropped 0 bases, with 7 bases sitting between them. The CDR3 region is CASSLLLSTDTQYF. In DNA form, the CDR3 reads TGTGCCAGCAGTTTGCTATTGAGCACAGATACGCAGTATTTT.

A few counts support this clonotype. The chain combines TRBV7-2 with TRBJ2-1, with TRBD2 matching 12 bases. V shed 5 bases, J shed 12 bases, and the junction held 8 bases outside the gene matches. The CDR3 is 14 residues long. Germline V lookup: CDR1 SGHTA, CDR2 FQGNSA. The DNA for the CDR3 is TGTGCCAGCAGCCCGCGGACTAGCGGGATTGGGCAGTTCTTC. It translates to CASSPRTSGIGQFF.